Below, one T cell receptor beta chain is given with its context. Its antigen is as yet unknown. Data came from immunoSEQ multiplex PCR; TCRdb stores just in-frame clones and leaves some out. The sample lists about 360,000 clones, 86% occurring once. CDR1 and CDR2 from the germline V gene are MNHEY and SMNVEV (reference sequence). The CDR3 is 14 amino acids. Germline trimming cut 3 bases from V and 6 bases from J; bases unmatched to any gene: 4. The sample originates from a study of cytomegalovirus exposure and HLA in healthy donors. Overall study results and limits: Rarity held for most TCR sequences, but there were some public TCRs that occurred in many donors.

The V gene is TRBV27, the J gene TRBJ2-7; TRBD2 matches at 11 bases. The source material was PBMCs. The sequence came from a woman in her late teens or twenties in good health and CMV-seronegative. This chain's CDR3 is CASSFTSGSSEQYF. CDR3 nucleotides: TGTGCCAGCAGTTTCACTAGCGGGAGTTCCGAGCAGTACTTC.